A single sample is the source of the 9 T cell receptor beta chains below, sequenced in a study of long-term antiretroviral therapy in people with HIV. The authors ran the immunoSEQ assay, v3.0, at survey level. Generated by immunoSEQ multiplex PCR, the TCRdb table keeps only in-frame clones and is missing some. The profile shows tens of thousands of clones, roughly nine tenths of them singletons. Sequences were derived from unsorted PBMCs, sampled 3.1 years after starting antiretroviral therapy. The receptors shown here come from a man aged 18 to 29 with HIV.

The rearrangement links TRBV5-4 to TRBJ1-1; D not certain. This CDR3 has 13 residues. Germline values: CDR1 SGHNT, CDR2 YYREEE (reference sequence). Trimming removed 7 bases at V and 0 bases at J, with 10 bases between. CDR3 sequence: CASASQMNTEAFF. The CDR3 nucleotides read TGTGCCAGCGCCTCACAAATGAACACTGAAGCTTTCTTT.

The rearrangement uses TRBV11-3 and TRBJ2-1; possible D gene TRBD2, 5 bases. The CDR3 sequence is 16 residues long. Germline CDR1 SGHNT, CDR2 YENEEA. The V end was cut by 7 bases, the J end by 0 bases, with 16 bases between. As DNA, the CDR3 is TGTGCCAGCACCCGAGATGGGAGTAGCTCCTACAATGAGCAGTTCTTC. Its translation is CASTRDGSSSYNEQFF.

The genes are TRBV18 and TRBJ1-4; D is unclear. The CDR3 spans 13 residues. CDR1 KGHSH and CDR2 LQKENI come from the germline V gene. V was pared by 3 bases and J by 8 bases, with 10 bases between. CDR3 nucleotides: TGTGCCAGCTCACCGGGGATGCAGGAAAAACTGTTTTTT. It codes for CASSPGMQEKLFF.

The chain employs TRBV5-1 and TRBJ2-7; D unclear. This CDR3 is 16 amino acids long. V lost 1 base and J 4 bases, leaving 18 bases between the germline ends. Per the germline V gene, CDR1 is SGHRS and CDR2 is YFSETQ. The CDR3 protein is CASSLSTTLDRYEQYF. CDR3 nucleotide sequence: TGCGCCAGCAGCTTGTCCACCACATTAGACCGGTACGAGCAGTACTTC. Combining the CDR3 with reference TRBV5-1 and TRBJ2-7 gives the whole variable domain KAGVTQTPRYLIKTRGQQVTLSCSPISGHRSVSWYQQTPGQGLQFLFEYFSETQRNKGNFPGRFSGRQFSNSRSEMNVSTLELGDSALYLCASSLSTTLDRYEQYFGPGTRLTVT.

The chain uses TRBV7-9 and TRBJ1-2, with D possibly TRBD1 on 5 matching bases. The V and J ends lost 6 bases and 4 bases respectively, with 12 bases between them. CDR1 and CDR2 (germline): SEHNR, FQNEAQ (reference sequence). The CDR3 extends over 13 amino acids. The CDR3, as DNA: TGTGCCAGCAGGGAGGGGCTTGGCTATGGCTACACCTTC. It yields the protein CASREGLGYGYTF.

V usage is TRBV2 and J usage is TRBJ2-7; 7 positions agree with TRBD2. The CDR3 has 18 amino acids. Germline V gives CDR1 SNHLY, CDR2 FYNNEI. The V and J ends lost 4 bases and 5 bases, in that order; junction bases with no gene match: 20. The CDR3 reads CASSGPGGILREENEQYF. CDR3 bases: TGTGCCAGCAGTGGCCCGGGGGGAATCTTACGAGAGGAGAACGAGCAGTACTTC.

CDR3 region: CASSQDWDEELFF. CDR3 in DNA: TGCGCCAGCAGCCAAGATTGGGACGAGGAGCTGTTTTTT. This chain links TRBV4-3 with TRBJ2-2; D may be TRBD1 or TRBD2 (5 bases each). CDR1 LGHNA and CDR2 YSLEER come from the germline V gene. The CDR3 contains 13 residues. V lost 0 bases to trimming and J lost 10 bases, with 9 bases between them.

V gene TRBV6-1 combines with J gene TRBJ2-4; the D gene is possibly TRBD1 (6 bases). With 4 bases removed from V and 0 bases from J, the gap between germline ends came to 10 bases. The CDR3 length is 15 residues. Looked up from germline, CDR1 is MNHNS and CDR2 is SASEGT. The CDR3 region has the DNA TGTGCCAGCAGTGCCAACAGGGAAGCCAAAAACATTCAGTACTTC. It codes for CASSANREAKNIQYF.

The rearrangement links TRBV18 to TRBJ2-7; 10 bases align to TRBD1. The CDR3 extends over 16 amino acids. In germline, CDR1 is KGHSH, CDR2 LQKENI. The trim removed 3 bases at V and 5 bases at J, leaving 10 bases unmatched. CDR3 in amino acids: CASSPPIGDRGHEQYF. The CDR3, as DNA: TGTGCCAGCTCACCCCCGATCGGGGACAGGGGCCACGAGCAGTACTTC.